Shown below are 10 T cell receptor beta chains from a single sample sequenced in a study of blood T cell repertoires in COVID-19. Method: immunoSEQ multiplex PCR; TCRdb's copy keeps in-frame clones and lacks some. This table has roughly 480,000 clones, 89% appearing once. Sequenced material: peripheral blood. The receptors originated from a young man with COVID-19, enrolled during active disease.

The genes are TRBV18 and TRBJ2-7, with D hard to call. Germline V CDR1 and CDR2: KGHSH, LQKENI. V lost 2 bases and J lost 3, with 8 bases in between. CDR3 size: 13 residues. CDR3 residues: CASSPSRNYEQYF. The CDR3 nucleotides read TGTGCCAGCTCACCATCCAGAAACTACGAGCAGTACTTC.

The CDR3 DNA reads as TGTGCCAGCAGCCAGGGACTAGCGGGAGGCAAAGAGACCCAGTACTTC. Translating gives CASSQGLAGGKETQYF. V usage is TRBV7-6 and J usage is TRBJ2-5; 15 nucleotides align to TRBD2. Germline CDR1 and CDR2: SGHVS and FNYEAQ. This CDR3 comprises 16 residues. With V trimmed by 5 bases and J by 3 bases, 4 bases remained unmatched.

The chain uses TRBV5-6 and TRBJ1-5; TRBD1 agrees at 10 bases. There are 16 residues in the CDR3. Trimming removed 0 bases from V and 5 bases from J; junction bases left unmatched: 5. From germline, CDR1 is SGHDT and CDR2 YYEEEE. The CDR3 loop is CASSLARTGGDQPQHF. CDR3 DNA: TGTGCCAGCAGCTTGGCTCGGACAGGGGGTGATCAGCCCCAGCATTTT.

For this clone: Other nucleotide sequences from this sample produce the same CDR3. V gene TRBV27 combines with J gene TRBJ2-7; D is uncertain. Germline values: CDR1 MNHEY, CDR2 SMNVEV (reference sequence). The CDR3 length is 13 residues. V dropped 2 bases and J dropped 2 bases, with 7 bases sitting between them. CDR3 amino acids: CASSLGTAYEQYF. The CDR3 DNA reads as TGTGCCAGCAGTTTAGGCACCGCCTACGAGCAGTACTTC.

This CDR3 reads CASSQPWALAGANVLTF. CDR3 in DNA: TGTGCCAGCAGCCAGCCTTGGGCACTGGCTGGGGCCAACGTCCTGACTTTC. The chain couples TRBV3-1 (or the pseudogene TRBV3-2) to TRBJ2-6; D is undetermined. The CDR3 consists of 17 residues. Per germline, CDR1 LGHDT and CDR2 YNNKEL (reference sequence). V lost 3 bases, J lost 2 bases, and 14 bases lay in between.

The CDR3 sequence: CASSLGGTSGTDTQYF. In DNA, the CDR3 is TGTGCCAGCAGCCTTGGCGGGACTAGCGGCACAGATACGCAGTATTTT. The genes are TRBV25-1 and TRBJ2-3, with 10 bases fitting TRBD2. The V and J ends lost 6 bases and 1 base, in that order; junction bases with no gene match: 7. The CDR3 is 16 amino acids. Germline CDR1 and CDR2: MGHDK and SYGVNS.

The V gene is TRBV19, the J gene TRBJ1-5; 8 bases map to TRBD1. Trimming removed 6 bases from V and 3 bases from J; junction bases left unmatched: 13. The CDR3 is 17 residues long. The germline CDR1 and CDR2 sequences are LNHDA and SQIVND (reference sequence). The CDR3 is CASRNGQGNKDNQPQHF. Written as DNA, the CDR3 is TGTGCCAGTAGGAATGGACAGGGAAATAAGGACAATCAGCCCCAGCATTTT.

This clone was detected only once. V is TRBV11-2 and J is TRBJ2-2; 10 nucleotides align to TRBD1. CDR1 and CDR2 (germline): SGHAT, FQNNGV. Trimming at V came to 5 bases and at J to 4 bases, leaving 7 bases not matched to a gene. This CDR3 is 16 amino acids long. In DNA, the CDR3 is TGTGCCAGCAGCACCCCCGGGACAGGGGCCACCGGGGAGCTGTTTTTT. Protein product: CASSTPGTGATGELFF.

This rearrangement joins TRBV4-1 to TRBJ1-4; the D is unclear. Per germline, CDR1 MGHRA and CDR2 YSYEKL. With 4 bases removed from V and 7 bases from J, the gap between germline ends came to 19 bases. The CDR3 extends over 16 amino acids. The CDR3 is CASSPLVGSGLEKLFF. The CDR3, as DNA: TGCGCCAGCAGCCCCCTAGTGGGCTCTGGACTTGAAAAACTGTTTTTT.

The chain has TRBV11-2 and TRBJ2-1; D remains unclear. The CDR3 is 12 amino acids. CDR1 is SGHAT, CDR2 FQNNGV, per germline. Trimming removed 5 bases from V and 10 bases from J, with 12 bases in between. This CDR3 is CASSLVGPEQFF. As DNA, the CDR3 is TGTGCCAGCAGCCTTGTTGGGCCGGAGCAGTTCTTC.